The 20 T cell receptor beta chains presented below share a single source sample, sequenced in a study of shared clonotypes between healthy human individuals. Some clones are missing from TCRdb's copy, which holds only in-frame ones; the method was immunoSEQ multiplex PCR. This sample has about 2.5 million clones; 85% to 95% occur once, and the top ten carry 0.37%. Specimen: naive CD4+ T cells from PBMCs. As for subset: CD45RA+ positively selected. All receptors derive from a man aged 18 to 35 in good health. Some clones in this sample may be carry-over from other donors' samples.

The chain uses TRBV10-3 and TRBJ1-1; D remains unclear. Per the germline V gene, CDR1 is ENHRY and CDR2 is SYGVKD. V lost 7 bases, J lost 5 bases, and 17 bases lay in between. This CDR3 spans 14 amino acids. In DNA, the CDR3 is TGTGCCATCACCCCACGAGGAATGGGGACTGAAGCTTTCTTT. The encoded protein is CAITPRGMGTEAFF.

J is TRBJ2-5 and V is TRBV18; D is perhaps TRBD2 (6 bases). Germline CDR1 is KGHSH and CDR2 is LQKENI. V gave up 3 bases and J gave up 5 bases, with 16 bases separating them. The CDR3 length is 15 residues. Here the CDR3 reads CASSPPSRRGETQYF. As DNA, the CDR3 is TGTGCCAGCTCACCCCCGTCGCGGAGGGGCGAGACCCAGTACTTC. Using reference TRBV18 and TRBJ2-5 for the parts outside the CDR3, the full variable domain is NAGVMQNPRHLVRRRGQEARLRCSPMKGHSHVYWYRQLPEEGLKFMVYLQKENIIDESGMPKERFSAEFPKEGPSILRIQQVVRGDSAAYFCASSPPSRRGETQYFGPGTRLLVL.

J is TRBJ2-7 and V is TRBV5-1; 7 positions match TRBD1. J lost 2 bases, V lost 4 bases, and 6 bases had no gene match. The CDR3 runs 14 residues. The germline V gene encodes CDR1 SGHRS and CDR2 YFSETQ. The CDR3 sequence is CASSRTGQAYEQYF. Here the CDR3 DNA reads TGCGCCAGCAGCCGGACAGGACAAGCCTACGAGCAGTACTTC.

In the case of this clone: The same CDR3 can be traced to other DNA sequences in this sample. This chain connects TRBV28 to TRBJ1-1, with 9 bases aligning to TRBD1. There are 14 residues in the CDR3. Looked up from germline, CDR1 is MDHEN and CDR2 is SYDVKM. Unmatched junction bases numbered 7, after V lost 6 bases and J lost 5 bases. The CDR3 sequence: CASSLGQGRTEAFF. CDR3 DNA sequence: TGTGCCAGCAGCCTCGGACAGGGGAGGACTGAAGCTTTCTTT.

Only one count was recorded for this clone. In DNA form, the CDR3 reads TGTGCCAGCAGCGCTGCGGCCTACGAGCAGTACTTC. It specifies CASSAAAYEQYF. The genes are TRBV5-6 and TRBJ2-7; D remains ambiguous. In germline, CDR1 is SGHDT, CDR2 YYEEEE. This CDR3 region has 12 residues. V lost 4 bases, J lost 2 bases, and 7 bases lay in between. Drawing the rest from reference TRBV5-6 and TRBJ2-7, the complete variable domain is DAGVTQSPTHLIKTRGQQVTLRCSPKSGHDTVSWYQQALGQGPQFIFQYYEEEERQRGNFPDRFSGHQFPNYSSELNVNALLLGDSALYLCASSAAAYEQYFGPGTRLTVT.

This chain uses TRBV25-1 with TRBJ2-6; D unclear. Germline CDR1 and CDR2: MGHDK and SYGVNS. The CDR3 has 14 residues. The ends were cut back, 2 bases at V and 0 bases at J, with 2 bases in the middle. CDR3 coding DNA: TGTGCCAGCAGTGAAGGCTCTGGGGCCAACGTCCTGACTTTC. Translated, it gives CASSEGSGANVLTF.

This chain connects TRBV5-5 to TRBJ2-5; the D gene is possibly TRBD1 (5 bases). CDR1 and CDR2 (germline): SGHKS, YYEKEE (reference sequence). V gave up 7 bases and J gave up 2 bases, with 15 bases separating them. The length of the CDR3 is 14 residues. The CDR3 region has the DNA TGTGCCAGCGGGGTACAGGTAACTCAAGAGACCCAGTACTTC. Protein product: CASGVQVTQETQYF.

This chain connects TRBV28 to TRBJ2-2; 10 bases are shared with TRBD2. The CDR3 loop spans 16 amino acids. V shed 6 bases and J 6 bases; nucleotides not matched to a gene: 10. Germline CDR1 is MDHEN and CDR2 is SYDVKM. The DNA for the CDR3 is TGTGCCAGCAGCTCGGGTGGGCTAGCGGGGGCCGGGGAGCTGTTTTTT. Its translation: CASSSGGLAGAGELFF.

J is TRBJ1-1 and V is TRBV29-1; unclear D gene. Looked up from germline, CDR1 is SQVTM and CDR2 is ANQGSEA. The CDR3 is 11 amino acids. The CDR3 DNA reads TGCAGTGCTACAGAGAACACTGAAGCTTTCTTT. Translated, it gives CSATENTEAFF. Complete variable domain (other parts from reference TRBV29-1 and TRBJ1-1): SAVISQKPSRDICQRGTSLTIQCQVDSQVTMMFWYRQQPGQSLTLIATANQGSEATYESGFVIDKFPISRPNLTFSTLTVSNMSPEDSSIYLCSATENTEAFFGQGTRLTVV.

As to this clone: This same CDR3 is encoded by further DNA sequences in the sample. The V and J genes are TRBV18 and TRBJ2-5; D tentatively reads TRBD1 or TRBD2 (5 bases each). V lost 3 bases and J 5 bases, leaving 13 bases between the germline ends. Germline V gene data show CDR1 as KGHSH and CDR2 as LQKENI. The CDR3 has 14 amino acids. The chain's CDR3 is CASSPGRVGETQYF. CDR3 nucleotide sequence: TGTGCCAGCTCACCGGGACGTGTGGGGGAGACCCAGTACTTC.

This clone has just one count. The chain has TRBV27 and TRBJ2-5; D unclear. Germline assignment: CDR1 MNHEY and CDR2 SMNVEV (reference sequence). CDR3 length: 14 amino acids. The V end lost 3 bases, the J end lost 3 bases, and 11 bases lay between the germline ends. As DNA, the CDR3 is TGTGCCAGCAGTTTGTCGGACGGCAAAGAGACCCAGTACTTC. It is translated as CASSLSDGKETQYF.

This rearrangement joins TRBV14 to TRBJ2-1, with no clear D. Germline V CDR1 and CDR2: SGHDN, FVKESK. The CDR3 contains 16 residues. V lost 4 bases and J lost 1, with 14 bases in between. In DNA, the CDR3 is TGTGCCAGCAGCCCCAGGACCTTACAGTCCTACAATGAGCAGTTCTTC. Protein sequence: CASSPRTLQSYNEQFF.

The V call is TRBV6-5, the J call TRBJ1-2; no reliable D call. CDR3 size: 13 residues. Germline CDR1 reads MNHEY; CDR2 reads SVGAGI. V was shortened by 11 bases and J by 4 bases, with 17 bases between the two germline ends. As DNA, the CDR3 is TGTGCCTCCCGCCCCCCCGAGGGCTATGGCTACACCTTC. Protein product: CASRPPEGYGYTF.

This chain connects TRBV5-1 to TRBJ2-7; D may be TRBD2 (6 bases). The germline V gene has CDR1 SGHRS and CDR2 YFSETQ. CDR3 length: 18 amino acids. The V end was cut by 4 bases, the J end by 2 bases, with 25 bases between. DNA of the CDR3: TGCGCCAGCAGCGGAGGGGCAGGGAGATACGCAAGAACCTACGAGCAGTACTTC. Translation: CASSGGAGRYARTYEQYF.

The chain is built from TRBV11-1 and TRBJ2-2, with 11 bases that match TRBD1. The length of the CDR3 is 16 residues. V was clipped by 4 bases and J by 4 bases; unmatched bases: 5. Germline CDR1 is SGHAT and CDR2 is FQDESV (reference sequence). The CDR3 here is CASSSRGTGGTGELFF. The CDR3 DNA sequence: TGTGCCAGCAGCTCCAGGGGGACAGGGGGCACCGGGGAGCTGTTTTTT.

This chain links TRBV6-4 with TRBJ2-1; 7 bases are a match to TRBD1. The V and J ends lost 6 bases and 0 bases, in that order; junction bases with no gene match: 5. CDR1 is MRHNA and CDR2 is SNTAGT in the germline V gene. The CDR3 covers 15 residues. CDR3 sequence: CASRTGASSYNEQFF. The CDR3 nucleotides read TGTGCCAGCAGAACAGGGGCCAGCTCCTACAATGAGCAGTTCTTC.

The chain couples TRBV9 to TRBJ1-2; weak D call: TRBD1 (6 bases). This CDR3 spans 16 amino acids. Germline V gene sequence: CDR1 SGDLS, CDR2 YYNGEE. V shed 3 bases and J shed 0 bases, with 15 bases lying between them. The CDR3 loop is CASSALGQLANYGYTF. DNA of the CDR3: TGTGCCAGCAGCGCCCTAGGACAGCTTGCTAACTATGGCTACACCTTC.

The chain joins TRBV7-2 to TRBJ1-3; the D gene is possibly TRBD1 (5 bases). The CDR3 totals 17 residues. Germline V CDR1 and CDR2: SGHTA, FQGNSA. The V gene lost 5 bases and the J gene lost 1 base, with 18 bases spanning the gap. This CDR3 reads CASSLRFSGGSGNTIYF. The CDR3 DNA is TGTGCCAGCAGCCTGAGGTTTAGTGGGGGATCTGGAAACACCATATATTTT.

The V call is TRBV4-1, the J call TRBJ2-1, with 10 bases identical to TRBD2. The length of the CDR3 is 19 residues. Germline V gene sequence: CDR1 MGHRA, CDR2 YSYEKL. V shed 2 bases, J shed 2 bases, and the junction held 12 bases outside the gene matches. The CDR3 DNA reads TGCGCCAGCAGCCAATCACACGTTCTTAGCGGGAGGACCTACAATGAGCAGTTCTTC. It codes for CASSQSHVLSGRTYNEQFF.

The genes are TRBV7-2 and TRBJ2-1, with D perhaps given as TRBD1 or TRBD2 (5 bases each). The V gene lost 1 base and the J gene lost 14 bases, with 18 bases spanning the gap. CDR3 length: 14 amino acids. Germline CDR1 and CDR2: SGHTA and FQGNSA. The CDR3 region is CASSLGGRGVGEFF. The DNA for the CDR3 is TGTGCCAGCAGCTTAGGAGGCCGGGGCGTTGGCGAGTTCTTC.